Given below is one TCR beta chain in context. Its antigen is not yet known. No much larger clonotype is one base removed from it; base qualities were not supplied. One collaborating source in Seattle enrolled patients during active infection and followed them longitudinally through the course of disease. Collaborating institutions collected whole blood in K2EDTA tubes following their own protocols. For TCRbeta analysis, collaborator samples were shipped as frozen whole blood, as isolated PBMCs, or as DNA extracted from either sample type. Trimming removed 2 bases from V and 0 bases from J, leaving 8 bases between the germline ends. The CDR3 measures 15 amino acids from cysteine to phenylalanine. Just CDR3 DNA is preserved here, 45 bases in frame from base 1. Via the germline V gene (reference sequence), CDR1 is SEHNR and CDR2 FQNEAQ. The sample is drawn from a study of blood T cell repertoires in COVID-19 (dated by TCRdb to the early 2020s). About the investigation overall: Samples covering the acute and convalescent phases of COVID-19 were provided by collaborators in the United States, Italy and Spain. The material from the prospective study consisted of cDNA or gDNA derived from T cells, B-cell-depleted T cells, or PBMCs. Subjects who had been exposed to COVID-19, were actively infected with it, or had recovered from it provided the deeply sampled blood TCRbeta repertoires that made up the dataset. The repertoires were released in a freely available public database meant as a resource for research on the immune response to SARS-CoV-2. Samples were obtained from the ongoing ImmuneRACE study (first 160 participants) and from 1,254 subjects provided by 6 global collaborators. Sample metadata almost always included a de-identified subject ID, COVID-19 status, age in years and sex. Where HLA class I and class II types were available, the types were taken from metadata supplied by the sample provider, not from assay-based typing. General findings and caveats noted by the study authors: The amount of clinical and demographic metadata varied by source and participant and was provided uncurated.

The immunoSEQ Assay, a bias-controlled multiplex PCR, was used to amplify TCRbeta CDR3 regions from genomic DNA. In the original analysis: The number of nucleated cells in each sample was estimated from the amplification of reference gene primers within the assay. To quantify the absolute abundance of each unique TCRbeta CDR3 rearrangement, sequence reads were collapsed and filtered. For each sample, productive Simpson clonality was calculated as the square root of Simpson's diversity index over productive rearrangements. Drawn from immuneACCESS, this table holds only the in-frame rearrangements with V and J called that TCRdb kept. Clones are partly lost; checked studies trace under half to an unresolved V gene and leave the rest unexplained. The D gene and trimming were derived from the DNA, and the V and J assignments and clone size from that table. This sample is represented by 200,000 to 250,000 clones; about four fifths of them were singletons. Roughly 7.6% of the sample comes from the top ten.

The clonotype originates from a woman of 80 years or more with COVID-19, enrolled during active disease. The sequencing input was peripheral blood. Rearrangement joined TRBV7-9 to TRBJ1-3, with no confident D gene call. The CDR3 protein is CASSLQANSGNTIYF. The sequenced DNA is TGTGCCAGCAGCTTACAGGCGAACTCTGGAAACACCATATATTTT.